Only a few counts were recorded for the clone carrying this TCR beta chain. Germline CDR1 and CDR2: MDHEN and SYDVKM. With 5 bases clipped from V and 0 bases from J, the junction kept 7 bases outside the gene matches. This CDR3 region has 16 residues. The data were obtained in a study of blood T cells in healthy people across ages. A sample-barcoded 5' primer and a J-beta primer mix were used in a second PCR of roughly 6 to 12 cycles. MiXCR, applied by TCRdb to the 5' RACE reads, yields one record per CDR3 protein. The data show fewer than 900,000 distinct CDR3 sequences, approximately 49% seen once. The chain employs TRBV28 and TRBJ2-3; 8 bases fit TRBD2. This receptor was identified in a woman aged 60-70 years in good health. The sequenced sample consisted of blood. The CDR3 protein is CASSPGLAASTDTQYF. CDR3 coding DNA: TGTGCCAGCAGTCCAGGACTAGCAGCTAGCACAGATACGCAGTATTTT. Together with reference TRBV28 and TRBJ2-3, the CDR3 gives the full variable domain: DVKVTQSSRYLVKRTGEKVFLECVQDMDHENMFWYRQDPGLGLRLIYFSYDVKMKEKGDIPEGYSVSREKKERFSLILESASTNQTSMYLCASSPGLAASTDTQYFGPGTRLTVL.